This T cell receptor beta chain comes out of a study of blood T cell repertoires in COVID-19. Study as a whole: Spain, Italy and the United States supplied samples that represented acute and convalescent COVID-19. Sample material is recorded as cDNA or gDNA derived from T cells, B-cell-depleted T cells, or PBMCs.

Germline V gene lookup returns CDR1 KGHSH and CDR2 LQKENI. V shed 8 bases and J shed 0 bases, with 8 bases lying between them. This CDR3 is built from 13 residues. Authors' processing steps: Reference gene primer amplification gave estimated nucleated cell counts. Generated by immunoSEQ multiplex PCR, the TCRdb table keeps only in-frame clones and is missing some. That table is the source of V, J and clone size, and D and trimming were worked out from the DNA. The sample lists about 190,000 clones, roughly 80% occurring once. This clone was recorded a few times. The J gene is TRBJ1-3, the V gene TRBV18; D ambiguous. This TCR derives from a man in his 60s with acute or convalescent COVID-19. Specimen: peripheral blood. CDR3 DNA sequence: TGTGCCAGCGCGCACGACTCTGGAAACACCATATATTTT. Its protein is CASAHDSGNTIYF.